Listed here are 24 T cell receptor beta chains from one sample, sequenced in a study of blood T cell repertoires in COVID-19. Sequencing was performed with immunoSEQ multiplex PCR; in TCRdb, only in-frame clones are kept and a portion is missing. The profile shows hundreds of thousands of clones, roughly 86% of them singletons. Sequencing was done on a sample of PBMCs or T cells enriched from blood (not recorded which). The receptors shown here come from a woman aged 35 to 49 with acute COVID-19.

V and J are TRBV15 and TRBJ2-7, with D maybe TRBD2 (7 bases). V gave up 6 bases and J gave up 7 bases, with 19 bases separating them. Germline CDR1 reads LNHNV; CDR2 reads YYDKDF (reference sequence). The CDR3 spans 14 residues. CDR3 DNA: TGTGCCACCAGTGACCCGAGCGGGACACGAGAGCAGTACTTC. Its translation: CATSDPSGTREQYF.

CDR3 residues: CASSGGQGNNSPLHF. The CDR3 coding sequence is TGTGCCAGCAGCGGGGGACAGGGAAATAATTCACCCCTCCACTTT. V and J are TRBV9 and TRBJ1-6; 9 bases are shared with TRBD1. The J segment lost 5 bases and the V segment lost 3 bases, leaving 3 bases of the junction unmatched. Germline CDR1 SGDLS, CDR2 YYNGEE. The CDR3 totals 15 residues. The whole variable domain, remainder taken from reference TRBV9 and TRBJ1-6, is DSGVTQTPKHLITATGQRVTLRCSPRSGDLSVYWYQQSLDQGLQFLIQYYNGEERAKGNILERFSAQQFPDLHSELNLSSLELGDSALYFCASSGGQGNNSPLHFGNGTRLTVT.

The chain couples TRBV3-1 (or the pseudogene TRBV3-2) to TRBJ1-6; 8 nucleotides align to TRBD1. Germline CDR1 and CDR2: LGHDT and YNNKEL (reference sequence). The V gene end was trimmed by 6 bases and the J gene end by 6 bases; junction bases not matched to a gene: 10. This CDR3 has 16 amino acids. The CDR3, as DNA: TGTGCCAGCAGGGGGACAGGCAGTTTTGGTAATTCACCCCTCCACTTT. It codes for CASRGTGSFGNSPLHF.

V is TRBV5-1 and J is TRBJ1-3; 7 positions match TRBD1. Germline lookup yields CDR1 SGHRS and CDR2 YFSETQ. This CDR3 comprises 14 residues. After removal of 4 bases from V and 7 bases from J, the junction contained 8 bases not matched to a gene. The CDR3 reads CASSDRQGDNTIYF. CDR3 nucleotides: TGCGCCAGCAGCGATAGACAGGGTGACAACACCATATATTTT.

The table lists this clone with a few counts. The V call is TRBV5-1, the J call TRBJ2-1, with TRBD1 as a possible D gene (6 bases). The CDR3 is 14 residues long. V gave up 1 base and J gave up 5 bases, with 10 bases separating them. CDR1 SGHRS and CDR2 YFSETQ come from the germline V gene. CDR3 in DNA: TGCGCCAGCAGCTTGAGTACAGGGAACAATGAGCAGTTCTTC. Translation: CASSLSTGNNEQFF.

The chain links TRBV7-6 to TRBJ2-5; D may be TRBD1 (7 bases). The CDR3 has 15 residues. V gave up 4 bases and J gave up 5 bases, with 17 bases separating them. The germline V gene has CDR1 SGHVS and CDR2 FNYEAQ. The DNA for the CDR3 is TGTGCCAGCAGCTCAGGGACTCCAGGGGGGGAGACCCAGTACTTC. It yields the protein CASSSGTPGGETQYF.

The genes are TRBV7-2 and TRBJ2-2, with a possible D match to TRBD2 (6 bases). V was pared by 1 base and J by 3 bases, with 21 bases between. Germline V gene lookup returns CDR1 SGHTA and CDR2 FQGNSA. CDR3 length: 19 residues. The CDR3 DNA reads TGTGCCAGCAGCTTAGATCTAGTTGGGGGGTCCGGGGACACCGGGGAGCTGTTTTTT. This translates into CASSLDLVGGSGDTGELFF.

The chain employs TRBV5-8 and TRBJ1-2, with a weak D call TRBD1 (6 bases). CDR1 and CDR2 from the germline V gene are SGHTS and YDEGEE. The V gene lost 2 bases and the J gene lost 4 bases, with 9 bases spanning the gap. The length of the CDR3 is 13 residues. For the CDR3, the DNA is TGTGCCAGCAGCTTCCGGACAGCCTATGGCTACACCTTC. Residues: CASSFRTAYGYTF.

The chain joins TRBV2 to TRBJ2-5, with TRBD1 as a possible D gene (6 bases). V was pared by 6 bases and J by 11 bases, with 16 bases between. CDR3 length equals 12 residues. Germline V gene data show CDR1 as SNHLY and CDR2 as FYNNEI. CDR3 DNA: TGTGCCAGCAGGAAATCCCGGGACAATCAGTACTTC. This codes for CASRKSRDNQYF.

V gene TRBV11-3 combines with J gene TRBJ1-2; TRBD1 might be the D (6 bases). Per the germline V gene, CDR1 is SGHNT and CDR2 is YENEEA. The germline V and J ends were trimmed by 5 bases and 7 bases, with 17 bases remaining between them. This CDR3 is built from 14 residues. The CDR3 is CASSTDSRGPGYTF. In nucleotides, the CDR3 is TGTGCCAGCAGCACGGACAGCCGAGGGCCTGGCTACACCTTC.

The chain employs TRBV5-6 and TRBJ2-1; TRBD1 might be the D (6 bases). The germline V gene has CDR1 SGHDT and CDR2 YYEEEE. CDR3 length equals 13 residues. V was clipped by 0 bases and J by 10 bases, with 11 bases between them. CDR3 region: CASSLVVGGEQFF. CDR3 coding DNA: TGTGCCAGCAGCTTGGTTGTAGGGGGAGAGCAGTTCTTC.

CDR3 sequence reads: CATSRNRGDTQYF. The DNA for the CDR3 is TGTGCCACCAGCAGAAACAGGGGAGATACGCAGTATTTT. This rearrangement joins TRBV24-1 to TRBJ2-3; 7 bases are shared with TRBD1. After removal of 7 bases from V and 5 bases from J, the junction contained 5 bases not matched to a gene. This CDR3 contains 13 residues. The germline gives CDR1 KGHDR, CDR2 SFDVKD.

The gene calls are TRBV2 and TRBJ1-2, with a weak D call TRBD1 (5 bases). CDR1 and CDR2 from the germline V gene are SNHLY and FYNNEI. Trimming shortened V by 5 bases and J by 0 bases, and 10 bases separated the two germline ends. The CDR3 sequence is 14 residues long. In DNA, the CDR3 is TGTGCCAGCAGTCTAGACAGCGCTAACTATGGCTACACCTTC. It translates to CASSLDSANYGYTF.

The V gene is TRBV6-1, the J gene TRBJ1-2; D remains ambiguous. The CDR3 totals 16 residues. With 2 bases removed from V and 2 bases from J, the gap between germline ends came to 15 bases. Germline values: CDR1 MNHNS, CDR2 SASEGT. CDR3 amino acids: CASSEYVARPNYGYTF. In nucleotides, the CDR3 is TGTGCCAGCAGTGAATATGTGGCCAGGCCAAACTATGGCTACACCTTC.

This clone is a singleton in its sample. The chain employs TRBV6-6 and TRBJ2-2; 9 positions agree with TRBD2. V lost 5 bases, J lost 5 bases, and 12 bases stayed unmatched. The CDR3 runs 17 residues. CDR1 is MNHNY and CDR2 is SVGAGI in the germline V gene (reference sequence). This chain's CDR3 is CASSLAGGVPRTGELFF. For the CDR3, the DNA is TGTGCCAGCAGTCTTGCGGGAGGGGTTCCTAGAACCGGGGAGCTGTTTTTT.

The chain employs TRBV27 and TRBJ1-2, with D hard to call. In germline, CDR1 is MNHEY, CDR2 SMNVEV (reference sequence). Trimming shortened V by 5 bases and J by 2 bases, and 12 bases separated the two germline ends. The CDR3 length is 14 residues. The DNA of the CDR3 is TGTGCCAGCAGTACGGGGAATACGAACTATGGCTACACCTTC. It codes for CASSTGNTNYGYTF.

This clone has a single count. The sample holds other DNA sequences that translate to the same CDR3. The V call is TRBV14, the J call TRBJ1-2, with D possibly TRBD1 on 6 matching bases. The V gene's germline CDR1 is SGHDN and CDR2 FVKESK. This CDR3 spans 14 amino acids. Deletions cut 1 base from V and 2 bases from J, with 8 bases between. The CDR3 nucleotides are TGTGCCAGCAGCCAAGCAACAGGGAACTATGGCTACACCTTC. Protein product: CASSQATGNYGYTF.

Here the CDR3 reads CASSPLDEQFF. CDR3 DNA: TGTGCCAGCAGCCCCCTCGATGAGCAGTTCTTC. This sequence joins TRBV7-8 and TRBJ2-1; D is undetermined. V was pared by 5 bases and J by 8 bases, with 7 bases between. The CDR3 consists of 11 residues. Per germline, CDR1 SGHVS and CDR2 FQNEAQ.

V gene TRBV7-8 combines with J gene TRBJ2-2; TRBD1 matches 8 bases. The CDR3 is 17 residues long. V lost 2 bases and J lost 4; bases outside the gene matches: 9. Germline CDR1 is SGHVS and CDR2 is FQNEAQ. Written as DNA, the CDR3 is TGTGCCAGCAGCTTAAAGGTGATTGGACAGGGCACCGGGGAGCTGTTTTTT. Protein product: CASSLKVIGQGTGELFF.

The chain has TRBV30 and TRBJ1-2; TRBD1 aligns across 9 bases. Trimming at V came to 4 bases and at J to 1 base, leaving 10 bases not matched to a gene. The CDR3 is 16 residues long. Germline V CDR1 and CDR2: GTSNPN, SVGIG (reference sequence). Here the CDR3 reads CAWNYDRGALNYGYTF. Here the CDR3 DNA reads TGTGCCTGGAACTACGACAGGGGGGCCCTTAACTATGGCTACACCTTC.

The V call is TRBV6-5, the J call TRBJ2-7, with TRBD1 matching over 8 bases. The CDR3 covers 15 residues. With V trimmed by 6 bases and J by 2 bases, 9 bases remained unmatched. Per the germline V gene, CDR1 is MNHEY and CDR2 is SVGAGI. CDR3 coding DNA: TGTGCCAGCAGGCAAACCGGGACAGGAACCTACGAGCAGTACTTC. As protein: CASRQTGTGTYEQYF.

CDR3 DNA: TGTGCCAGCAGCGTTTTTGGGGGAGGGGAAAACAATGAGCAGTTCTTC. It translates to CASSVFGGGENNEQFF. V and J are TRBV9 and TRBJ2-1; 7 bases agree with TRBD2. The junction had 10 bases not matched to a gene; V was cut back by 2 bases and J by 5 bases. The germline CDR1 and CDR2 sequences are SGDLS and YYNGEE. CDR3 size: 16 residues.

This chain connects TRBV6-5 to TRBJ1-4; D is undetermined. The CDR3 is made up of 15 amino acids. Germline V lookup: CDR1 MNHEY, CDR2 SVGAGI. V lost 8 bases, J lost 7 bases, and 20 bases lay in between. The CDR3 loop reads CASGQALRRREKLFF. The CDR3 nucleotides are TGTGCCAGCGGGCAGGCCCTCAGGAGGCGTGAAAAACTGTTTTTT.

CDR3 sequence: CASSVGGLRAGEQYF. CDR3 in DNA: TGTGCCAGCAGCGTAGGAGGCTTAAGAGCCGGCGAGCAGTACTTC. The chain recombines TRBV9 with TRBJ2-7; D gene ambiguous. The CDR3 extends over 15 amino acids. CDR1 and CDR2 from the germline V gene are SGDLS and YYNGEE. V lost 0 bases and J 6 bases, leaving 16 bases between the germline ends.